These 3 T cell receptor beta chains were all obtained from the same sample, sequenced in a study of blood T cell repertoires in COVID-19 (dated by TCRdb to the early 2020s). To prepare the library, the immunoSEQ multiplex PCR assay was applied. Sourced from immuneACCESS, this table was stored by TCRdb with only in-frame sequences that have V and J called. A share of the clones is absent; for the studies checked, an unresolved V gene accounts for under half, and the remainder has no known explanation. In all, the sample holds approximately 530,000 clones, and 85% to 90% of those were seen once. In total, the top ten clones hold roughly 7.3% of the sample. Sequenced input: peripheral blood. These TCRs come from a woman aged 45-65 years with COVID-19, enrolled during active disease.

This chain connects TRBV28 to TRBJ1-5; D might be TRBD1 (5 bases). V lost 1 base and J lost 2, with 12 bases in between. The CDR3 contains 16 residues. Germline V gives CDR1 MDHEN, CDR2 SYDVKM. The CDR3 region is CASSLFGGFGNQPQHF. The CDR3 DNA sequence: TGTGCCAGCAGTTTATTCGGGGGTTTTGGCAATCAGCCCCAGCATTTT.

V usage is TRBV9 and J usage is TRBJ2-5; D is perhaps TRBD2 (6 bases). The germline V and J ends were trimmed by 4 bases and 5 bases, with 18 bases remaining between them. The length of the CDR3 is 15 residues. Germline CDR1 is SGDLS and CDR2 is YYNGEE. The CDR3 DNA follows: TGTGCCAGCAGCCCGGGGAGGTTAAAAAAGGAGACCCAGTACTTC. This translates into CASSPGRLKKETQYF. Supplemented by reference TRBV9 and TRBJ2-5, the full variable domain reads DSGVTQTPKHLITATGQRVTLRCSPRSGDLSVYWYQQSLDQGLQFLIQYYNGEERAKGNILERFSAQQFPDLHSELNLSSLELGDSALYFCASSPGRLKKETQYFGPGTRLLVL.

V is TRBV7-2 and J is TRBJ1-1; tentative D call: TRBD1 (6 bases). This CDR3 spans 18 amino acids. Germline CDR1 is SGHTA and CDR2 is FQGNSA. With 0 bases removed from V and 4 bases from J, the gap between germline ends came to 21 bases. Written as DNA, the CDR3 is TGTGCCAGCAGCTTAGCGCTGTGGACAGCTAACTTGCCCACTGAAGCTTTCTTT. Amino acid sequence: CASSLALWTANLPTEAFF. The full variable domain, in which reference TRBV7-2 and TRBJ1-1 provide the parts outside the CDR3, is GAGVSQSPSNKVTEKGKDVELRCDPISGHTALYWYRQSLGQGLEFLIYFQGNSAPDKSGLPSDRFSAERTGGSVSTLTIQRTQQEDSAVYLCASSLALWTANLPTEAFFGQGTRLTVV.